The 15 T cell receptor beta chains in this list originate from one sample, sequenced in a study of blood T cell repertoires in COVID-19. The protocol was immunoSEQ multiplex PCR, while the TCRdb copy is restricted to in-frame clones and leaves out a portion. The sample holds about 400,000 clones, more than 80% seen once. The sample comprised peripheral blood. The receptors derive from a man aged 35-49 years with acute or convalescent COVID-19.

The CDR3 is CASSSGRGSYEQYF. The DNA for the CDR3 is TGTGCCAGCTCGAGCGGGAGGGGTTCCTACGAGCAGTACTTC. The V gene is TRBV3-1 (or the pseudogene TRBV3-2), the J gene TRBJ2-7; 10 bases align to TRBD2. This CDR3 comprises 14 residues. Germline CDR1 reads LGHDT; CDR2 reads YNNKEL (reference sequence). Unmatched junction bases numbered 5, after V lost 8 bases and J lost 1 base.

The V gene is TRBV11-3, the J gene TRBJ1-1, with D uncertain. Germline-derived CDR1 and CDR2 are SGHNT and YENEEA. V was trimmed by 5 bases and J by 9 bases, leaving 10 bases between them. The CDR3 is made up of 11 amino acids. The CDR3 region is CASSGGNKAFF. The CDR3 nucleotides are TGTGCCAGCAGCGGAGGGAATAAAGCTTTCTTT. The full variable domain, with the rest looked up from reference TRBV11-3 and TRBJ1-1, is EAGVVQSPRYKIIEKKQPVAFWCNPISGHNTLYWYLQNLGQGPELLIRYENEEAVDDSQLPKDRFSAERLKGVDSTLKIQPAELGDSAVYLCASSGGNKAFFGQGTRLTVV.

This chain connects TRBV28 to TRBJ2-3; D is uncertain. Trimming took off 3 bases at V and 2 bases at J, with 12 bases between the two ends. CDR1 MDHEN and CDR2 SYDVKM come from the germline V gene. CDR3 length: 15 amino acids. Written as DNA, the CDR3 is TGTGCCAGCAGTTTTGGGCAGAGAAACACAGATACGCAGTATTTT. Protein: CASSFGQRNTDTQYF.

The V and J genes are TRBV27 and TRBJ2-1; weak D call: TRBD2 (7 bases). Germline loops: CDR1 MNHEY, CDR2 SMNVEV (reference sequence). The CDR3 runs to 14 residues. The V end lost 4 bases, the J end lost 10 bases, and 17 bases lay between the germline ends. The CDR3 nucleotides are TGTGCCAGCAGTTCCCTAGTGGGAGGGGGGGAGCAGTTCTTC. Translated: CASSSLVGGGEQFF.

The rearrangement links TRBV19 to TRBJ2-1; 8 positions agree with TRBD1. V was pared by 3 bases and J by 5 bases, with 12 bases of the junction left unmatched. The CDR3 length is 17 residues. From germline, CDR1 is LNHDA and CDR2 SQIVND (reference sequence). The CDR3: CASSMRGRQGRNNEQFF. In DNA, the CDR3 is TGTGCCAGTAGTATGAGGGGCAGACAGGGGAGAAACAATGAGCAGTTCTTC.

This clone was recorded only once. The chain joins TRBV7-9 to TRBJ1-1; D ambiguous. The CDR3 loop spans 16 amino acids. CDR1 and CDR2 (germline): SEHNR, FQNEAQ (reference sequence). Trimming pared 6 bases from V and 1 base from J, leaving 18 bases between. CDR3 DNA: TGTGCCAGCAGTTACGGCTCTACAACGGGGAACACTGAAGCTTTCTTT. Translated: CASSYGSTTGNTEAFF.

The gene calls are TRBV6-1 and TRBJ2-2; TRBD2 matches 13 bases. CDR3 length equals 17 residues. From germline, CDR1 is MNHNS and CDR2 SASEGT. Losses at the gene ends were 3 bases for V and 5 bases for J; bases not matched to a gene: 6. The CDR3 region is CASSDRLAGGGTGELFF. The CDR3 DNA sequence: TGTGCCAGCAGTGACCGACTAGCGGGAGGAGGGACCGGGGAGCTGTTTTTT.

The chain couples TRBV24-1 to TRBJ2-5; 7 bases are shared with TRBD1. Germline CDR1 reads KGHDR; CDR2 reads SFDVKD. The CDR3 sequence is 15 residues long. With V trimmed by 3 bases and J by 1 base, 4 bases remained unmatched. The CDR3 coding sequence is TGTGCCACCAGTGATGGGGGACAGCTCCAAGAGACCCAGTACTTC. It is translated as CATSDGGQLQETQYF.

The count of this clone is one. This chain links TRBV5-5 with TRBJ1-2, with a weak D call TRBD1 (6 bases). Germline V gene lookup returns CDR1 SGHKS and CDR2 YYEKEE (reference sequence). This CDR3 contains 17 residues. V lost 3 bases, J lost 2 bases, and 20 bases lay in between. CDR3 residues: CASSWQDRRERNYGYTF. DNA for the CDR3: TGTGCCAGCAGCTGGCAGGACAGACGAGAAAGGAACTATGGCTACACCTTC.

This chain uses TRBV6-5 with TRBJ1-1; D unclear. In germline, CDR1 is MNHEY, CDR2 SVGAGI. CDR3 length: 14 amino acids. Deletions cut 2 bases from V and 1 base from J, with 8 bases between. CDR3 region: CASSYGLTNTEAFF. CDR3 nucleotides: TGTGCCAGCAGTTACGGACTGACGAACACTGAAGCTTTCTTT.

The chain links TRBV29-1 to TRBJ2-7; TRBD1 matches at 10 bases. V dropped 3 bases and J dropped 2; count of bases not matched to a gene: 7. The CDR3 length is 15 residues. Germline CDR1 SQVTM, CDR2 ANQGSEA. This chain's CDR3 is CSVDDGTGAPYEQYF. For the CDR3, the DNA is TGCAGCGTTGACGACGGGACAGGGGCTCCCTACGAGCAGTACTTC.

The chain carries TRBV5-1 and TRBJ2-3; D is possibly TRBD2 (5 bases). V shed 0 bases and J shed 1 base, with 6 bases lying between them. This CDR3 region has 14 residues. CDR1 is SGHRS, CDR2 YFSETQ, per germline. CDR3 sequence (DNA): TGCGCCAGCAGCTTGGCCGGGGGCACAGATACGCAGTATTTT. As protein: CASSLAGGTDTQYF.

The chain links TRBV3-1 (or the pseudogene TRBV3-2) to TRBJ1-2; perhaps TRBD1 as D (6 bases). The CDR3 is made up of 11 amino acids. With 5 bases removed from V and 8 bases from J, the gap between germline ends came to 9 bases. The germline V gene has CDR1 LGHDT and CDR2 YNNKEL (reference sequence). CDR3 residues: CASSLQGGYTF. In nucleotides, the CDR3 is TGTGCCAGCAGCTTACAGGGAGGCTACACCTTC.

This chain joins TRBV14 and TRBJ1-1; D is unclear. Germline V CDR1 and CDR2: SGHDN, FVKESK. The ends were cut back, 3 bases at V and 4 bases at J, with 9 bases in the middle. The CDR3 runs to 13 residues. This CDR3 reads CASSQRRGTEAFF. In DNA form, the CDR3 reads TGTGCCAGCAGCCAGCGGCGGGGCACTGAAGCTTTCTTT.

This chain connects TRBV11-3 to TRBJ2-2; maybe TRBD2 (6 bases). Germline CDR1 SGHNT, CDR2 YENEEA. The CDR3 spans 15 residues. Trimming shortened V by 3 bases and J by 0 bases, and 8 bases separated the two germline ends. The DNA for the CDR3 is TGTGCCAGCAGCTTCGGGAGAACGAACACCGGGGAGCTGTTTTTT. It is translated as CASSFGRTNTGELFF.